This T cell receptor (beta chain) emerged from a study of tumor-infiltrating lymphocytes in primary liver carcinoma. A remark on this clonotype: A read error may account for a junction end that differs from germline.

The investigators made TCR beta cDNA from approximately 0.5 ug total RNA, using a constant-region primer. Libraries for TCR beta were built through three nested multiplex PCR rounds, which together made up a slightly modified ARM-PCR procedure. The first two PCR rounds used TRBV1-TRBV30 primers with a Cbeta primer, roughly 10 cycles each. TCRdb itself ran the multiplex PCR reads through MiXCR, one entry per CDR3 protein. The repertoire includes approximately 79,000 distinct CDR3 sequences, over 60% of them detected once, and around a quarter sits in the top ten. The length of the CDR3 is 16 residues. The germline V gene has CDR1 SGHAT and CDR2 FQNNGV. Scientists recovered RNA and DNA together from approximately 20-30 mg of unsorted bulk tissue.

This receptor was taken from a man aged 40-49 years with primary liver carcinoma and hepatitis B virus infection. The chain links TRBV11-2 to TRBJ2-2; 9 bases fit TRBD2. Sequenced sample: liver tumor tissue from sampling region 4. The subset here: tumor region T4, right-lateral pole. The CDR3 DNA is TGTGACAGCAGCTTAGTGGCGCTAGCGGGAACCGGGGCGCCGTTTTTT. Encoded protein: CDSSLVALAGTGAPFF.